This TCR beta chain was observed in a study of blood T cells in healthy people across ages. Per germline, CDR1 SGHTA and CDR2 FQGNSA. V was pared by 1 base and J by 6 bases, with 15 bases of the junction left unmatched. The CDR3 has 17 amino acids. For the second PCR, which ran for roughly 6 to 12 cycles, a sample-barcoded 5' primer and a J-beta primer mix were used. TCRdb reprocessed the 5' RACE reads with MiXCR, giving one entry per CDR3 protein. The table has 1.5 million to 2 million distinct CDR3 sequences, approximately 28% seen once. The receptor was isolated from a woman in her 30s in good health. The sample consisted of blood. This sequence joins TRBV7-2 and TRBJ2-7; 7 bases are shared with TRBD1. CDR3 nucleotides: TGTGCCAGCAGCTTAGACGGGACAGCCCAAGGGCCCTTCGAGCAGTACTTC. This translates into CASSLDGTAQGPFEQYF.